This TCR beta chain emerged from a study of T-cell memory formation after mild COVID-19. Study-wide background: TCR clusters were largely donor specific.

Study conclusions and caveats: Cross-reactive memory appears to have joined, as suggested by some responding clones showing up in pre-infection memory. Contracting clones from day 15 to 85 showed balanced CD4/CD8; later expanders favored CD4+.

TCRdb reprocessed the 5' RACE reads with MiXCR, giving one entry per CDR3 protein. The table has about 290,000 distinct CDR3 sequences, approximately 16% seen once; the top ten hold roughly 20%. The CDR3 totals 14 residues. Trimming shortened V by 0 bases and J by 7 bases, and 10 bases separated the two germline ends. Germline V lookup: CDR1 SGHTA, CDR2 FQGNSA. Comments on this clonotype: The antigen is unknown.

Material: PBMCs or a T cell subset sorted from them (not recorded which). The rearrangement uses TRBV7-2 and TRBJ2-1; D not resolved. The sequence was obtained from a man aged 18 to 30 who had mild COVID-19 (a few samples of this study predate the infection). Cell type and time point are not known. The CDR3 DNA is TGTGCCAGCAGCTTAGCGGCCTCCTGGAATGAGCAGTTCTTC. Its translation is CASSLAASWNEQFF.